This T cell receptor beta chain was identified during a study of cytomegalovirus exposure and HLA in healthy donors. Per germline, CDR1 LNHDA and CDR2 SQIVND (reference sequence). This CDR3 comprises 14 residues. Trimming took 2 bases from V and 4 from J, leaving 11 bases between them. Researchers ran the PCR with 60 Vbeta and 13 Jbeta primers. The repertoire was sequenced with immunoSEQ multiplex PCR; TCRdb's copy has only in-frame clones and lacks some. The sample holds roughly 150,000 clones, 70% to 80% seen once. The clonotype comes from a man aged 50-59 years in good health and CMV-seropositive. The specimen was PBMCs. The V call is TRBV19, the J call TRBJ1-2; D gene uncertain. The CDR3 bases are TGTGCCAGTAGTATATCTAGGCGGCGCTATGGCTACACCTTC. Its translation: CASSISRRRYGYTF.